This entry describes one T cell receptor (beta chain). Its target is not known. An end of the junction does not agree with germline; a read error may underlie this. The data stem from a study of T cells in Graves' hyperthyroidism and ophthalmopathy. Overall study results and limits: Researchers found most expanded thyroid clonotypes above 0.001 in blood as well. Median prediction lead before ophthalmopathy onset was about 6.5 months with the model.

Diagnoses used clinical symptoms, serum thyroxine and TRAb, thyroid ultrasound and orbital computed tomography. PBMCs stemmed from less than 13 ml fresh peripheral blood. Amplified TCR beta CDR3 regions came from RNA transcripts. An initial round of RT-PCR targeting the TCR CDR3 relied on the HTBI primer set. Each CDR3 protein is one row after TCRdb ran MiXCR on the multiplex PCR reads. The sample contains around 500,000 distinct CDR3 sequences, less than 25% of which appear only once. This CDR3 region has 18 residues. Germline CDR1 SGHRS, CDR2 YFSETQ. Sequencing was done on a sample of blood. The TCR originated in an older woman with Graves' ophthalmopathy. This chain uses TRBV5-1 with TRBJ2-1, with D perhaps TRBD2 (5 bases). CDR3 DNA: TGCGCCAGCAACTTGGCGGGTTTCGAGAGGGCCTACTACAATGAGCAGTTCTTC. Translated: CASNLAGFERAYYNEQFF. Full variable domain (outside the CDR3, taken from reference TRBV5-1 and TRBJ2-1): KAGVTQTPRYLIKTRGQQVTLSCSPISGHRSVSWYQQTPGQGLQFLFEYFSETQRNKGNFPGRFSGRQFSNSRSEMNVSTLELGDSALYLCASNLAGFERAYYNEQFFGPGTRLTVL.